These T cell receptor beta chains were read from a single sample in a study of CD8 T cells in Susac syndrome. TCRdb ran MiXCR on the immunoSEQ multiplex PCR reads and lists one entry per CDR3 protein. The sample lists roughly 150,000 distinct CDR3 sequences, 95% seen once, with roughly 0.17% in the top ten. The material sequenced was CD8+ T cells from PBMCs. These receptors were collected from a human donor with Susac syndrome. Each CDR3 is given with its conserved first and last residue. The order of the fields is D gene, J gene, V gene, CDR3 protein, CDR3 DNA. The D gene is left open where the match is weak.

d_call: -
j_call: TRBJ2-5
v_call: TRBV27
cdr3_aa: CASSYGAQGGGQETQYF
cdr3_nt: TGTGCCAGCAGCTATGGGGCACAGGGAGGGGGCCAAGAGACCCAGTACTTC

d_call: -
j_call: TRBJ2-7
v_call: TRBV20-1
cdr3_aa: CSATNRGLSYEQYF
cdr3_nt: TGCAGTGCGACAAACAGGGGACTATCCTACGAGCAGTACTTC

d_call: TRBD1
j_call: TRBJ1-1
v_call: TRBV5-4
cdr3_aa: CASSWGQEAFF
cdr3_nt: TGTGCCAGCAGCTGGGGACAGGAAGCTTTCTTT

d_call: -
j_call: TRBJ2-2
v_call: TRBV29-1
cdr3_aa: CSVDGRGTDTGELFF
cdr3_nt: TGCAGCGTTGATGGTCGGGGAACGGACACCGGGGAGCTGTTTTTT

d_call: TRBD1
j_call: TRBJ2-5
v_call: TRBV27
cdr3_aa: CASSQQGAETQYF
cdr3_nt: TGTGCCAGCAGTCAACAGGGGGCAGAGACCCAGTACTTC

d_call: -
j_call: TRBJ2-5
v_call: TRBV10-3
cdr3_aa: CAISTSALETQYF
cdr3_nt: TGTGCCATCAGTACAAGCGCATTAGAGACCCAGTACTTC

d_call: -
j_call: TRBJ1-2
v_call: TRBV29-1
cdr3_aa: CSVEDPPGGGYTF
cdr3_nt: TGCAGCGTTGAAGATCCGCCGGGAGGGGGCTACACCTTC

d_call: TRBD2
j_call: TRBJ2-7
v_call: TRBV27
cdr3_aa: CASILSGRAPYEQYF
cdr3_nt: TGTGCCAGCATCCTTAGCGGGAGGGCACCCTACGAGCAGTACTTC

d_call: -
j_call: TRBJ2-1
v_call: TRBV3-1
cdr3_aa: CASSQAKIRDEQFF
cdr3_nt: TGTGCCAGCAGCCAGGCCAAAATACGGGATGAGCAGTTCTTC

d_call: -
j_call: TRBJ1-2
v_call: TRBV11-2
cdr3_aa: CASSSLGRGANYGYTF
cdr3_nt: TGTGCCAGCAGCTCTCTGGGGAGAGGAGCTAACTATGGCTACACCTTC

d_call: TRBD1
j_call: TRBJ2-5
v_call: TRBV10-3
cdr3_aa: CAISGTEQETQYF
cdr3_nt: TGTGCCATCAGCGGGACAGAGCAAGAGACCCAGTACTTC